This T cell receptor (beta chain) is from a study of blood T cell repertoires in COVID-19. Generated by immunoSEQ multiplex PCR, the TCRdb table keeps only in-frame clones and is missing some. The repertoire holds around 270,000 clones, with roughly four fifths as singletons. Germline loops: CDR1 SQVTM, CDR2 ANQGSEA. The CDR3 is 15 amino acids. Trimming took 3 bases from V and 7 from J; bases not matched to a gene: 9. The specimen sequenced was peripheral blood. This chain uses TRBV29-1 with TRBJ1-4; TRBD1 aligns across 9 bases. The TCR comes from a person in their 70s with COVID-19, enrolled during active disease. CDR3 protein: CSVEDRGTGIEKLFF. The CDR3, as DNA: TGCAGCGTTGAGGATCGGGGGACAGGGATTGAAAAACTGTTTTTT.